This TCR beta chain was identified in a study of cytomegalovirus exposure and HLA in healthy donors (dated by TCRdb to 2016 to 2017). At the level of the whole study: According to an earlier analysis of around 600 of the donors, about 179 million T cells yielded 95 million to 140 million unique TCR beta sequences and about 300 Gb of sequence data. An early release covering more than 500 HLA-typed donors comprised about 310 gigabases of sequencing data and some 79 million unique TCR sequences. Of the 300 to 450 genotyped donors, more than 75% were placed in the genetic ancestry cluster associated with self-reported Caucasian donors. The study aimed to test whether signatures of past pathogen exposure could be identified by cataloging public T cell receptors. The study used immunosequencing to profile the T cell repertoires of around 600 subjects and linked those repertoires to cytomegalovirus serostatus. Besides the first cohort of approximately 670 subjects, a separate validation cohort made up of 120 different subjects was used. The study combined high-throughput TCR immunosequencing, statistical association of individual TCRs with disease status, and machine learning to predict cytomegalovirus infection status. In a later analysis, previously published TCR beta repertoires from 666 donors were re-analyzed and high-resolution HLA genotyping was added so that TCR occurrence patterns could be studied. The later analysis used no new phenotypic data to find candidate immune exposures, relying instead on TCR beta sequences and their occurrence across donors. In an earlier analysis of 500 to 650 of the donors, high-throughput TCR beta sequencing was used to judge whether each TCR beta V gene segment behaved as functional or pseudogenic. Donor age, sex, ethnicity and CMV serostatus were collected together with the repertoire data. In a later genetic analysis, genome-wide SNP genotypes for about 60% of the 666 donors were used, and that subset was treated as a discovery cohort. Every discovery cohort repertoire had been produced on one sequencing platform. Both class I and class II loci were covered by HLA typing, at four-digit resolution. Typing coverage varied by locus: about 629-640 donors for A, B, C, DRB1 and DQB1; 522 for DQA1; about 600 for DPA1; around 490 for DPB1. A few DR-DQ haplotypes were handled as single units for association and clustering because linkage in the cohort was strong. Among 300 to 450 genotyped donors of the cohort, an average of roughly 240,000 unique TCR beta nucleotide sequences were sequenced per donor, roughly a sixth of them non-productive. The full study reports these points: Because the 87-base-pair reads could not distinguish some IMGT-functional V segments, including TRBV6-2 and TRBV6-3, those segments were excluded. Compared with the 666-donor mean, donors in an Asian-associated ancestry cluster had fewer N-insertions in productive TCRs, according to a later genetic analysis. Most TCR sequences were observed very rarely across donors, whereas some public TCRs were present in many individuals. When HLA alleles, especially DR and DQ, strongly co-occurred, attributing TCR associations to individual alleles was difficult. For the cohort, immune exposure information was limited to CMV serostatus. According to a later analysis, most CMV-associated TCR beta chains appeared to be HLA-restricted, and the HLA associations seemed to be driven largely by CMV exposure. In a later analysis, the rate of TCR association differed among HLA loci, with DRB1 alleles having the most associated TCRs and HLA-C alleles having the fewest. According to a later analysis, parvovirus B19, influenza, CMV and Epstein-Barr virus appeared linked to several top co-occurrence clusters. This cohort had only TCR beta chains sequenced, and the lack of alpha or paired-chain data limited which features could be detected. In a later genetic analysis, a missense DCLRE1C variant was associated with V-gene and J-gene trimming of TCR beta chains, and the association was replicated in an independent cohort. A further reported finding was that TCR beta sequences accurately predicted the HLA-A and HLA-B alleles for most subjects in the first cohort. Correlated functional status among segregating V segments might be attributable to linkage disequilibrium, but an unknown experimental factor could not be ruled out. The authors suggested that the approach could potentially be extended to other disease states and immunological phenotypes. In a later analysis, HLA-associated TCR beta chains were found to be more clonally expanded and to have lower generation probabilities than equally common non-associated chains. Three of the identified cytomegalovirus-associated TCR beta chains were confirmed in vitro to be specific for cytomegalovirus antigens. Approximately 16 rarely observed V segments, including chromosome 9 orphons, were excluded from the earlier analysis of some 590 of the donors because counts were too low. HLA typing was unavailable for some donors at each locus, so association tests used only the typed subset. The study listed 150 to 200 TCR beta chains as associated with cytomegalovirus. Broadly in line with IMGT annotations, most TCR beta V segments showed up in productive rearrangements about 90% or about 30% of the time in an earlier analysis of 450 to 750 of the donors. Presence/absence analyses assumed roughly uniform sequencing depth across donors, an assumption that may not hold. Cytomegalovirus status was reported to be diagnosed by the classifier with high specificity and sensitivity in both the original and validation cohorts. At a false discovery rate of 0.05, a later analysis linked some 18,000 TCR beta sequences to specific HLA alleles. A cluster of highly shared sequence variants was judged likely to represent a technical artifact of the sequencing pipeline.

Libraries were built with the immunoSEQ multiplex PCR assay. The multiplex PCR relied on a mix of 60 forward primers for TCR Vbeta segments and 13 reverse primers for TCR Jbeta segments. The CDR3 region of rearranged TCR beta genes was amplified from genomic DNA with a multiplex PCR assay. On the Illumina HiSeq System, the amplified TCR beta libraries were sequenced as 87-base-pair reads. The original methods were these. Across the roughly 670 repertoires, a later analysis counted approximately 83 million unique TCR beta chains, 9.5 million to 12 million of which were shared by at least two donors. To remove PCR and sequencing errors, raw reads were error-corrected and collapsed into unique sequences using a nearest-neighbor algorithm that merged closely related sequences. V, D and J gene segments were assigned by aligning CDR3 sequences to IMGT reference sequences. For a sequence to be retained, a match of at least six nucleotides was required to both a V gene segment and a J gene segment. A rearrangement was called productive if the CDR3 had no stop codons and remained in frame with V and J, and every other rearrangement was called non-productive. CDR3 was defined by IMGT convention, running from the second conserved V-encoded cysteine to the conserved J-encoded phenylalanine. The earlier analysis of about 640 of the donors excluded any sequence lacking an unambiguous match to a single V gene segment. In an earlier analysis of several hundred of the donors, V segments were called functional above 56.7% productive rearrangements and were called segregating when the between-donor standard deviation exceeded 5%. A statistical classification framework was built to diagnose cytomegalovirus status from the catalog of TCR beta chain sequences. A later analysis assigned V and J genes by comparing TCR nucleotide sequences with IMGT/GENE-DB human TR gene sequences. Using the TCRdist pipeline, a later analysis assigned CDR3 sequences along with most-parsimonious VDJ recombination scenarios. In a later analysis, each TCR beta chain was defined by its CDR3 amino acid sequence together with its V-gene family, and reads without a unique V-gene family were excluded. A later analysis removed 550 to 700 highly shared, low-generation-probability nucleotide sequences to deal with suspected cross-contamination and a sequencing artifact. A later analysis calculated a clonal expansion index for each public chain from normalized within-repertoire ranks of inferred template counts. Generation probabilities in a later analysis came from a VDJ recombination model fitted to out-of-frame rearrangements, and those results were checked against IGoR. In a later analysis, hypergeometric tests were used to score TCR-TCR, TCR-HLA and TCR-CMV co-occurrence, with a repertoire-size bias correction applied to TCR pairs. To estimate false discovery rates, a later analysis permuted the HLA or CMV assignments 20 times. In a later analysis, co-occurring TCRs were grouped using DBSCAN, with TCRdist sequence similarity added in when clustering inside HLA-allele-positive subsets. Co-occurrence clustering excluded repertoires with fewer than 30,000 or more than 120,000 public chains, plus five with anomalous nucleotide sharing. TCRdb limited this immuneACCESS table to in-frame rearrangements with V and J called. A share of clones is missing; checked studies link under half to unresolved V genes, and the rest is unexplained. The DNA gave D and trimming, while V, J and clone size come from that table. This sample lists fewer than 350,000 clones; over 85% were detected once. The ten top clones hold roughly 2.1% of the sample.

Reading from cysteine to phenylalanine, the CDR3 counts 13 amino acids. Kept here is only the CDR3 DNA, which spans 39 bases and is read in frame from base 1. CDR1 SGHTA and CDR2 FQGNSA are derived from the germline V gene. The trim is 5 bases for V and 4 bases for J, with a gap of 11 bases between the germline ends. The cohort was made up of 666 healthy bone marrow donors. At the time of sampling, every cohort member was nominally healthy, though immune exposures that went unrecorded were likely present. The donor tested CMV seronegative and was one of the 352 seronegative cohort members. A peripheral blood sample was collected from each donor, and TCR beta sequencing was performed on peripheral blood mononuclear cells. The Qiagen DNeasy Blood Extraction Kit was used to extract genomic DNA from the blood cell samples. A note on this clone: No antigen is known for it. The sample holds no much larger clone one base away, and base qualities are not on file.

The source material was PBMCs. The V and J genes are TRBV7-2 and TRBJ1-2; perhaps TRBD1 is the D gene, with 5 bases matching. The sequence derives from a young woman in good health and CMV-seronegative. The DNA sequence is as follows: TGTGCCAGCAGCCTTGGGGGGATCTATGGCTACACCTTC. This translates into CASSLGGIYGYTF.